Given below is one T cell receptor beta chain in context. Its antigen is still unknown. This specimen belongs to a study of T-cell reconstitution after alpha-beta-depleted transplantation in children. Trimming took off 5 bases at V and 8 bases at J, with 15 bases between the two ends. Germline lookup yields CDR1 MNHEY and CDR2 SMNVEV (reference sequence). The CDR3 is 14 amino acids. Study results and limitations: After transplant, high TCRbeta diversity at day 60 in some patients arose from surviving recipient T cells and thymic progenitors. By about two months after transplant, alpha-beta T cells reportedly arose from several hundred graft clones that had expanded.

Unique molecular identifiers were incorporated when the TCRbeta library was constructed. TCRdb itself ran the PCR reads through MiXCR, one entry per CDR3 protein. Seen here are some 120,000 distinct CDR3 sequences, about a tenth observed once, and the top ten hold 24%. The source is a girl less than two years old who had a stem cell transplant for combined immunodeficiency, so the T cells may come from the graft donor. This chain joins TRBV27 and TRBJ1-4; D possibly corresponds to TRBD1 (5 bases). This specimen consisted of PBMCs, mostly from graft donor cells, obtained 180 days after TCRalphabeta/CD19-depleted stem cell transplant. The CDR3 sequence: CASSTGGAMEKLFF. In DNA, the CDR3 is TGTGCCAGCAGTACAGGCGGGGCCATGGAAAAACTGTTTTTT.